Below are 13 T cell receptor beta chains sequenced from a single sample in a study of blood T cell repertoires in COVID-19. Generated by immunoSEQ multiplex PCR, the TCRdb table keeps only in-frame clones and is missing some. The table has about 15,000 clones, under 85% seen once. Sequencing was performed on peripheral blood. The receptors shown here come from a man aged 55-75 years with acute or convalescent COVID-19.

This clone occurred once. V usage is TRBV15 and J usage is TRBJ2-1, with TRBD2 as a possible D gene (5 bases). Trimming stripped 7 bases from V and 1 base from J, with 8 bases between. CDR3 length: 13 amino acids. Germline V lookup: CDR1 LNHNV, CDR2 YYDKDF (reference sequence). As DNA, the CDR3 is TGTGCCACCACTAGCCCATCCTACAATGAGCAGTTCTTC. It is translated as CATTSPSYNEQFF. Using reference TRBV15 and TRBJ2-1 for the parts outside the CDR3, the full variable domain is DAMVIQNPRYQVTQFGKPVTLSCSQTLNHNVMYWYQQKSSQAPKLLFHYYDKDFNNEADTPDNFQSRRPNTSFCFLDIRSPGLGDTAMYLCATTSPSYNEQFFGPGTRLTVL.

The rearrangement uses TRBV11-2 and TRBJ2-2; TRBD2 aligns across 9 bases. Trimming cost V 3 bases and J 5 bases; bases outside gene matches: 10. Germline V gene sequence: CDR1 SGHAT, CDR2 FQNNGV. CDR3 length: 17 amino acids. DNA of the CDR3: TGTGCCAGCAGCTTGTCTAGCGGGGCACCTAGGACCGGGGAGCTGTTTTTT. Translating gives CASSLSSGAPRTGELFF. Supplemented by reference TRBV11-2 and TRBJ2-2, the full variable domain reads EAGVAQSPRYKIIEKRQSVAFWCNPISGHATLYWYQQILGQGPKLLIQFQNNGVVDDSQLPKDRFSAERLKGVDSTLKIQPAKLEDSAVYLCASSLSSGAPRTGELFFGEGSRLTVL.

This clone was observed a handful of times. The chain carries TRBV6-5 and TRBJ1-6; possibly TRBD1 for D (5 bases). Germline-derived CDR1 and CDR2 are MNHEY and SVGAGI. V gave up 9 bases and J gave up 0 bases, with 9 bases separating them. The CDR3 has 14 amino acids. The CDR3 loop is CASKTDSYNSPLHF. The DNA for the CDR3 is TGTGCCAGTAAGACAGACTCCTATAATTCACCCCTCCACTTT.

The chain carries TRBV6-6 and TRBJ1-4; D possibly corresponds to TRBD1 (6 bases). V was clipped by 8 bases and J by 4 bases, with 17 bases between them. Germline-derived CDR1 and CDR2 are MNHNY and SVGAGI (reference sequence). The CDR3 has 15 amino acids. CDR3 DNA sequence: TGTGCCAGCGGACGGACAGACCGGTTTAATGAAAAACTGTTTTTT. Encoded protein: CASGRTDRFNEKLFF.

The chain couples TRBV10-3 to TRBJ2-1; a possible D gene is TRBD2 (5 bases). The V end lost 0 bases, the J end lost 15 bases, and 24 bases lay between the germline ends. The CDR3 loop spans 16 amino acids. Germline V lookup: CDR1 ENHRY, CDR2 SYGVKD. CDR3 loop: CAISESHSVSGSVLFF. Written as DNA, the CDR3 is TGTGCCATCAGTGAGTCCCATTCGGTCTCGGGGTCGGTTCTGTTCTTC.

The J gene is TRBJ2-7, the V gene TRBV18; D might be TRBD2 (6 bases). Trimming left V 2 bases short and J 1 base short, with 12 bases between. Germline V CDR1 and CDR2: KGHSH, LQKENI. CDR3 length: 15 residues. CDR3 sequence: CASSPYDGTSYEQYF. The CDR3 DNA reads as TGTGCCAGCTCACCATACGACGGGACTTCCTACGAGCAGTACTTC.

J is TRBJ2-3 and V is TRBV4-3; D possibly corresponds to TRBD2 (6 bases). From germline, CDR1 is LGHNA and CDR2 YSLEER. Trimming took off 2 bases at V and 0 bases at J, with 18 bases between the two ends. CDR3 length equals 18 residues. CDR3 in amino acids: CASSQTLGGRLSTDTQYF. The CDR3 nucleotides read TGCGCCAGCAGCCAAACCCTCGGTGGGAGGTTAAGCACAGATACGCAGTATTTT.

The chain links TRBV7-2 to TRBJ1-1, with D unclear. CDR3 length: 14 amino acids. V dropped 2 bases and J dropped 0 bases, with 7 bases sitting between them. Looked up from germline, CDR1 is SGHTA and CDR2 is FQGNSA. The CDR3 DNA sequence: TGTGCCAGCAGCTTAATCCAGATGAACACTGAAGCTTTCTTT. It codes for CASSLIQMNTEAFF. The complete variable domain, with remaining parts taken from reference TRBV7-2 and TRBJ1-1, reads GAGVSQSPSNKVTEKGKDVELRCDPISGHTALYWYRQSLGQGLEFLIYFQGNSAPDKSGLPSDRFSAERTGGSVSTLTIQRTQQEDSAVYLCASSLIQMNTEAFFGQGTRLTVV.

The CDR3 DNA reads TGTGCCAGCTCACCAGATAAGGCGCGGGACACCGGGGAGCTGTTTTTT. As protein: CASSPDKARDTGELFF. The rearrangement joins TRBV18 to TRBJ2-2; D perhaps matches TRBD2 (5 bases). The CDR3 consists of 16 residues. V lost 2 bases, J lost 3 bases, and 13 bases lay in between. The germline V gene has CDR1 KGHSH and CDR2 LQKENI.

V is TRBV27 and J is TRBJ1-4; D not certain. The CDR3 covers 20 residues. Per germline, CDR1 MNHEY and CDR2 SMNVEV (reference sequence). Trimming removed 2 bases from V and 5 bases from J, with 27 bases in between. The CDR3 here is CASSLLFGGGMTPGNEKLFF. CDR3 in DNA: TGTGCCAGCAGTTTACTTTTCGGTGGAGGGATGACCCCTGGGAATGAAAAACTGTTTTTT.

This clone was counted only a few times. V is TRBV10-2 and J is TRBJ1-1; 9 positions agree with TRBD1. The V gene's germline CDR1 is WSHSY and CDR2 SAAADI. The CDR3 has 15 residues. Trimming at V came to 4 bases and at J to 2 bases, leaving 5 bases not matched to a gene. DNA of the CDR3: TGCGCCAGCAGTGGAGGACAGGGGATAAACACTGAAGCTTTCTTT. Translating gives CASSGGQGINTEAFF.

In DNA, the CDR3 is TGTGCCACCAGCAGAGAGAACAGGGGGAAATATGGCTACACCTTC. This codes for CATSRENRGKYGYTF. The V call is TRBV15, the J call TRBJ1-2; 8 bases align to TRBD1. V shed 0 bases, J shed 5 bases, and the junction held 5 bases outside the gene matches. Germline CDR1 is LNHNV and CDR2 is YYDKDF (reference sequence). This CDR3 has 15 residues.

The rearrangement links TRBV2 to TRBJ1-1; no clear D gene. Germline CDR1 is SNHLY and CDR2 is FYNNEI. The CDR3 length is 13 residues. V was shortened by 4 bases and J by 1 base, with 7 bases between the two germline ends. CDR3 bases: TGTGCCAGCAGTGGGGAGCAGAACACTGAAGCTTTCTTT. Protein sequence: CASSGEQNTEAFF.